The 14 T cell receptor beta chains reported below all come from one sample, sequenced in a study of T cells after somatic rescue of genetic block. This table comes from immunoSEQ multiplex PCR, and its TCRdb copy is limited to in-frame clones, with some not included. Of about 14,000 clones listed, around 76% were seen once; the top ten hold around 20%. Sequencing input: peripheral blood mononuclear cells (PBMCs). Every receptor here comes from a boy aged 5 to 17.

This clone was found a few times. The V and J genes are TRBV19 and TRBJ1-4; D unclear. The CDR3 contains 14 residues. Trimming cost V 3 bases and J 6 bases, with 11 bases left between them. Germline V gene data show CDR1 as LNHDA and CDR2 as SQIVND (reference sequence). Here the CDR3 reads CASSMAQSDEKLFF. The CDR3 nucleotides are TGTGCCAGTAGTATGGCTCAGTCGGATGAAAAACTGTTTTTT.

V is TRBV2 and J is TRBJ1-4; 10 nucleotides agree with TRBD1. After removal of 6 bases from V and 8 bases from J, the junction contained 3 bases not matched to a gene. Germline CDR1 SNHLY, CDR2 FYNNEI. The CDR3 has 13 amino acids. The CDR3 DNA sequence: TGTGCCAGCAGGGGGACAGGGGTGGAAAAACTGTTTTTT. This sequence encodes CASRGTGVEKLFF.

The chain is built from TRBV5-1 and TRBJ2-7; D unresolved. The CDR3 covers 13 residues. Germline-derived CDR1 and CDR2 are SGHRS and YFSETQ. The germline V and J ends were trimmed by 2 bases and 5 bases, with 11 bases remaining between them. The CDR3 loop reads CASSFTMSDEQYF. The CDR3 coding sequence is TGCGCCAGCAGCTTCACTATGAGCGACGAGCAGTACTTC.

This chain connects TRBV11-3 to TRBJ2-2, with 8 bases aligning to TRBD1. V shed 5 bases, J shed 0 bases, and the junction held 8 bases outside the gene matches. The CDR3 has 17 residues. Germline CDR1 and CDR2: SGHNT and YENEEA. The chain's CDR3 is CASSGPKGQANTGELFF. CDR3 sequence (DNA): TGTGCCAGCAGCGGTCCAAAGGGACAGGCGAACACCGGGGAGCTGTTTTTT.

The chain is built from TRBV7-9 and TRBJ1-3, with unresolved D. Per germline, CDR1 SEHNR and CDR2 FQNEAQ (reference sequence). Trimming removed 2 bases at V and 0 bases at J, with 20 bases between. CDR3 length: 19 residues. The CDR3 spells CASSLSPFWAGYSGNTIYF. For the CDR3, the DNA is TGTGCCAGCAGCTTAAGCCCTTTTTGGGCGGGATACTCTGGAAACACCATATATTTT.

The rearrangement links TRBV18 to TRBJ2-2; TRBD1 might be the D (6 bases). The germline V gene has CDR1 KGHSH and CDR2 LQKENI. The CDR3 spans 17 residues. Trimming took off 0 bases at V and 6 bases at J, with 17 bases between the two ends. CDR3 coding DNA: TGTGCCAGCTCACCACCTCTTATACAGGGAATCCCCGGGGAGCTGTTTTTT. As protein: CASSPPLIQGIPGELFF.

The table lists this clone with a count of one. The chain recombines TRBV7-9 with TRBJ2-5; 8 bases agree with TRBD1. Trimming took 2 bases from V and 5 from J; bases not matched to a gene: 4. This CDR3 spans 14 amino acids. Germline V lookup: CDR1 SEHNR, CDR2 FQNEAQ (reference sequence). The CDR3 DNA sequence: TGTGCCAGCAGCTTAAGGACAGGGTTGGAGACCCAGTACTTC. Translated: CASSLRTGLETQYF.

The chain couples TRBV18 to TRBJ2-3, with 10 bases fitting TRBD2. The trim removed 6 bases at V and 3 bases at J, leaving 6 bases unmatched. Germline V gene lookup returns CDR1 KGHSH and CDR2 LQKENI. This CDR3 comprises 15 residues. CDR3 residues: CASSILAGTTDTQYF. Here the CDR3 DNA reads TGTGCCAGCTCTATACTAGCGGGGACGACAGATACGCAGTATTTT.

This clone was seen a few times. The V call is TRBV5-1, the J call TRBJ2-2; TRBD2 aligns across 13 bases. This CDR3 contains 17 residues. The V gene's germline CDR1 is SGHRS and CDR2 YFSETQ. V was clipped by 3 bases and J by 4 bases; unmatched bases: 6. Here the CDR3 reads CASSSRTSGRGTGELFF. The CDR3 coding sequence is TGCGCCAGCAGCTCACGGACTAGCGGGAGAGGCACCGGGGAGCTGTTTTTT.

This chain connects TRBV7-8 to TRBJ2-7, with TRBD1 identical over 9 bases. J gave up 6 bases and V 1 base, and 1 base lay outside the gene matches. The CDR3 loop spans 13 amino acids. Germline CDR1 SGHVS, CDR2 FQNEAQ. Written as DNA, the CDR3 is TGTGCCAGCAGCTTAGACAGGGGGCTCGAGCAGTACTTC. Amino acids: CASSLDRGLEQYF.

This chain uses TRBV28 with TRBJ2-3, with TRBD1 identical over 9 bases. This CDR3 contains 17 residues. Trimming removed 1 base from V and 3 bases from J; junction bases left unmatched: 8. Germline-derived CDR1 and CDR2 are MDHEN and SYDVKM. CDR3 coding DNA: TGTGCCAGCAGTTTATACGGACAGGGGATTTCAACAGATACGCAGTATTTT. As protein: CASSLYGQGISTDTQYF.

The CDR3 loop reads CASSPGGRGRYGYTF. The CDR3 bases are TGTGCCAGCAGTCCAGGGGGCAGGGGCCGCTATGGCTACACCTTC. V and J are TRBV28 and TRBJ1-2, with 8 bases aligning to TRBD1. The V gene's germline CDR1 is MDHEN and CDR2 SYDVKM. The CDR3 sequence is 15 residues long. The trim removed 5 bases at V and 4 bases at J, leaving 9 bases unmatched.

In its sample, this clone was seen a few times. The chain has TRBV7-2 and TRBJ2-1, with D possibly matching TRBD2 (7 bases). Germline V gene data show CDR1 as SGHTA and CDR2 as FQGNSA. The ends were cut back, 6 bases at V and 7 bases at J, with 10 bases in the middle. The CDR3 length is 12 residues. The CDR3 sequence: CASRGGLNEQFF. CDR3 bases: TGTGCCAGCAGGGGGGGGCTGAATGAGCAGTTCTTC.

This clone showed up just a few times. The rearrangement joins TRBV2 to TRBJ2-7; 8 bases align to TRBD2. J was trimmed by 7 bases and V by 5 bases; bases with no gene match: 13. CDR1 and CDR2 from the germline V gene are SNHLY and FYNNEI. This CDR3 comprises 15 residues. The CDR3 is CASSSGLAGPLEQYF. The DNA for the CDR3 is TGTGCCAGCAGTTCCGGACTAGCAGGCCCTTTGGAGCAGTACTTC.